Listed below are T cell receptor beta chains from one sample, sequenced in a study of T-cell memory formation after mild COVID-19. Each CDR3 protein is one row after TCRdb ran MiXCR on the 5' RACE reads. The sample yields about half a million distinct CDR3 sequences, 18% seen once. Sequenced material: PBMCs or a T cell subset sorted from them (not recorded which). All receptors come from an adult woman who had mild COVID-19 (a few samples of this study predate the infection). Cell type and time point are not known. CDR3s include the opening cysteine and the closing phenylalanine or tryptophan. D genes are given only for firm matches. Part of the rows lack a size; the others show once, few, many or a class for expanded clones.

j_gene: TRBJ2-7; v_gene: TRBV7-6; d_gene: .; abundance: .; CDR3aa: CASSLEGLYSYEQYF; CDR3nt: TGTGCCAGCAGCTTAGAGGGACTTTACTCCTACGAGCAGTACTTC
j_gene: TRBJ2-1; v_gene: TRBV7-2; d_gene: .; abundance: few; CDR3aa: CASSSQGRSSYNEQFF; CDR3nt: TGTGCCAGCAGCTCCCAGGGTCGGAGCTCCTACAATGAGCAGTTCTTC
j_gene: TRBJ2-1; v_gene: TRBV4-3; d_gene: TRBD1; abundance: .; CDR3aa: CASSKQTGGMGNEQFF; CDR3nt: TGCGCCAGCAGCAAGCAGACAGGGGGCATGGGCAATGAGCAGTTCTTC
j_gene: TRBJ2-1; v_gene: TRBV3-1; d_gene: TRBD2; abundance: .; CDR3aa: CASSQVLAGPNEQFF; CDR3nt: TGTGCCAGCAGCCAAGTACTAGCGGGACCCAATGAGCAGTTCTTC
j_gene: TRBJ2-1; v_gene: TRBV2; d_gene: TRBD1; abundance: .; CDR3aa: CASTTGTGGPLSTSF; CDR3nt: TGTGCCAGCACAACAGGAACAGGGGGCCCACTATCTACATCTTTC
j_gene: TRBJ1-5; v_gene: TRBV6-2/TRBV6-3; d_gene: .; abundance: .; CDR3aa: CASSYQINQPQHF; CDR3nt: TGTGCCAGCAGTTACCAAATCAATCAGCCCCAGCATTTT
j_gene: TRBJ2-3; v_gene: TRBV12-3/TRBV12-4; d_gene: .; abundance: many; CDR3aa: CASRPIQGGIDVATDTQYF; CDR3nt: TGTGCCAGCAGACCTATCCAGGGGGGCATCGATGTGGCCACAGATACGCAGTATTTT
j_gene: TRBJ2-3; v_gene: TRBV3-1; d_gene: .; abundance: .; CDR3aa: CASSPSWTDTQYF; CDR3nt: TGTGCCAGCAGCCCAAGCTGGACAGATACGCAGTATTTT
j_gene: TRBJ2-7; v_gene: TRBV5-5; d_gene: .; abundance: .; CDR3aa: CASSLGEGEDEQYF; CDR3nt: TGTGCCAGCAGCCTAGGGGAAGGGGAAGACGAGCAGTACTTC
j_gene: TRBJ1-2; v_gene: TRBV5-1; d_gene: .; abundance: few; CDR3aa: CASSPDGGIGGYTF; CDR3nt: TGCGCCAGCAGCCCGGATGGGGGTATCGGTGGCTACACCTTC
j_gene: TRBJ2-7; v_gene: TRBV24-1; d_gene: .; abundance: once; CDR3aa: CATSDNSRSGSYEQYF; CDR3nt: TGTGCCACCAGTGATAACTCCAGGAGCGGGTCCTACGAGCAGTACTTC
j_gene: TRBJ2-2; v_gene: TRBV25-1; d_gene: TRBD2; abundance: many; CDR3aa: CASSESSGGPGASGELFF; CDR3nt: TGTGCCAGCAGCGAGTCTAGCGGGGGGCCAGGTGCTAGCGGGGAGCTGTTTTTT
j_gene: TRBJ2-7; v_gene: TRBV15; d_gene: TRBD2; abundance: .; CDR3aa: CATSRGRTSGATPEQYF; CDR3nt: TGTGCCACCAGCAGAGGCCGTACTAGCGGGGCGACACCCGAGCAGTACTTC